This T cell receptor beta chain was profiled in a study of blood T cell repertoires in COVID-19. Deletions cut 7 bases from V and 2 bases from J, with 15 bases between. The CDR3 consists of 14 residues. In germline, CDR1 is MDHEN, CDR2 SYDVKM. Participants were aged about 18 to 100 years from about two dozen US areas. Participants reported their clinical history, and cohort assignment relied on those reports. Sequenced by immunoSEQ multiplex PCR; TCRdb stores in-frame clones only, minus some. This sample has just over 300,000 clones; about 91% occur once, and the top ten carry around 9.5%. The source material was PBMCs or T cells enriched from blood (not recorded which). The clonotype comes from a woman aged 40 to 50 who had recovered from COVID-19. The chain recombines TRBV28 with TRBJ2-7, with D perhaps TRBD2 (7 bases). The CDR3 reads CASTSGGLPYEQYF. The DNA for the CDR3 is TGTGCCAGCACCTCCGGGGGGCTCCCCTACGAGCAGTACTTC.